This T cell receptor beta chain was retrieved from a study of shared clonotypes between healthy human individuals (dated by TCRdb to 2020 to 2022). For context, the study as a whole: The cohort included three men and a couple of women between 18 and 49 years of age. For each donor, CD4 naive and CD4 memory were each run on three plates, CD8 naive on two plates, and CD8 memory on one plate. The study deeply sequenced blood TCR repertoires of about five healthy adults to estimate repertoire size and the extent of clonotype sharing between individuals. Different laboratories and diverse techniques were used to prepare libraries and sequence TCR repertoires, to increase sequencing depth and limit assay-specific biases. Per donor, leukapheresis produced somewhere between about 0.85 and 10 billion PBMCs.

In regard to this clone: Its antigen specificity is not known. An end of the junction does not agree with germline; a read error may underlie this.

The donors were healthy, HIV-negative adults who had no recently reported acute infections or vaccinations. Every donor was a Caucasian adult living in Nashville, Tennessee, USA. CD4+ T cells were enriched by magnetic negative selection; naive cells were then positively selected on CD45RA, and the negative fraction formed the memory subset. Blood was obtained by leukapheresis, after which PBMCs were separated by Ficoll-Histopaque density gradient centrifugation and cryopreserved in liquid nitrogen vapor phase. Purity and quantity of every magnetically sorted T cell population were checked by analytical flow cytometry. Each sorted fraction had its genomic DNA isolated and then quantified by UV absorbance on a Nanodrop 2000c. Paper-wide results and their limitations: Even with the large sequencing depth, rarefaction of the sorted-subset datasets indicated that sequencing was incomplete. Clonotypes shared by all four sorted-subset donors showed higher generation probabilities than non-shared clonotypes. Sharing across a few donors was observed for around 5% of naive CD4, over 3% of naive CD8, roughly 2.4% of memory CD4, and roughly 0.4% of memory CD8 clonotypes. Estimated clonotype richness was generally larger for naive than for memory subsets. Pairwise subsampling indicated that sequencing depth was expected to affect the degree of clonotype sharing among donors. The small number of donors limited the genetic and exposure-history diversity represented. Sampling was restricted to blood, and TCR repertoires in tissue are likely to differ from TCR repertoires in blood.

Using the deep immunoSEQ assay, TCR CDR3 regions were amplified from genomic DNA by multiplex PCR. Extracted genomic DNA from each cell subset was spread evenly across all wells of several immunoSEQ 96-well plates, with each plate serving as a replicate. Each replicate PCR for sorted subsets received approximately 200 ng genomic DNA, equal to tens of thousands of T cell genomes. The purified libraries were quantified using a Qubit 3.0 fluorometer, sized with a Bioanalyzer 2100, and then quantified again using the KAPA Library Quantification kit. Every immunoSEQ 96-well plate was sequenced on a separate single-read 150-cycle Illumina NextSeq 550 flow cell. From the authors' description of their analysis: Because the immunoSEQ output included only junctional sequences and no quality scores, the filtering could not be the same as the filtering used for full-length reads. Sequences were annotated with PyIR, a Python wrapper for IgBLAST v1.9, using IMGT germline references to assign V/J genes and CDR3. Reads were removed for weak V/J assignments (E-value above 1e-6), missing CDR3, stop codons, out-of-frame junctions, or ambiguous translated residues. V3J clonotypes were defined as sequences sharing an identical inferred V gene, J gene, and CDR3 amino acid sequence. To compute the percentage overlap between repertoires, the number of shared unique clonotypes was divided by the size of the smaller repertoire. Three approaches were used to assess repertoire richness: RTK rarefaction, the Chao1 estimator, and Recon v2.1 estimates of unobserved clonotypes. Generation probabilities for all TCRbeta clonotypes obtained by the gDNA method from a handful of donors were computed using OLGA. As stored in TCRdb, this immuneACCESS dataset retains in-frame rearrangements with V and J assigned. A fraction of the clones does not appear; measured against another copy, unresolved V genes explain less than half of the discrepancy, and the remainder lacks a known reason. That table furnishes V, J and clone size, whereas the DNA furnished D and trimming. The sample table shows 190,000 or so clones, and roughly 70% are seen once. About 10% of the sample is taken by the ten largest.

For CDR1 and CDR2, the germline V gene lists ENHRY and SYGVKD. The CDR3 measures 12 amino acids from cysteine to phenylalanine. Just the 36-base CDR3 DNA is kept, in frame starting at base 1. The chain is made from TRBV10-3 and TRBJ1-3; 9 bases in the junction line up with TRBD1. This TCR was sampled from a man in his thirties or forties in good health. Sequencing was carried out using memory CD4+ T cells sorted from blood. This specimen's cell subset or site label, interpreted: CD45RA-negative fraction. The sequenced DNA: TGTGCCATCAGTGACGGACAGGGGAGGTGGAATTTT. Translation gives CAISDGQGRWNF.